This TCR beta chain originates from a study of blood T cell repertoires in COVID-19. Looking at the study overall: Sites across the United States, Italy and Spain contributed samples from acute and convalescent COVID-19. T cells, B-cell-depleted T cells, or PBMCs provided the cDNA or gDNA that served as material.

V was cut by 0 bases and J by 3 bases, with 17 bases left in between. The CDR3 is made up of 18 amino acids. Germline values: CDR1 SGHVS, CDR2 FNYEAQ. Authors' data handling: Estimated nucleated cell counts came from reference gene primer amplification. The method was immunoSEQ multiplex PCR; TCRdb's version includes in-frame clones alone and lacks a portion of them. V, J and clone size reflect that table, while D and trimming were determined from the DNA. The table records around 170,000 clones, almost 85% of them present only once. The chain is built from TRBV7-6 and TRBJ2-2; weak D call: TRBD1 (6 bases). Sequenced: peripheral blood. This clonotype was obtained from a man younger than 35 with active or convalescent COVID-19. CDR3 DNA: TGTGCCAGCAGCTTAGCGAGAGTCGGCAGGGGATACACCGGGGAGCTGTTTTTT. This gives the protein CASSLARVGRGYTGELFF.